The T cell receptor beta chain described here comes from a study of a mutant IDH1 vaccine in newly diagnosed glioma. Time point of the sample: baseline, week 1 (first vaccination visit). Stated treatment: pre-vaccination baseline after standard-of-care therapy. The data were produced by immunoSEQ multiplex PCR, yet TCRdb's version contains in-frame clones alone and is incomplete. The sample shows over 25,000 clones, 75% to 90% of them seen only once. Germline-derived CDR1 and CDR2 are SGHDT and YYEEEE. V was trimmed by 0 bases and J by 3 bases, leaving 7 bases between them. This CDR3 region has 13 residues.

This sequence joins TRBV5-6 and TRBJ2-7; D perhaps matches TRBD1 (6 bases). The sequences come from PBMCs, collected from a glioma patient treated with radiotherapy, temozolomide or both. The TCR originated in a woman aged 40 to 50 with glioma. CDR3 protein: CASSLGTDYEQYF. The CDR3 bases are TGTGCCAGCAGCTTGGGGACAGACTACGAGCAGTACTTC.